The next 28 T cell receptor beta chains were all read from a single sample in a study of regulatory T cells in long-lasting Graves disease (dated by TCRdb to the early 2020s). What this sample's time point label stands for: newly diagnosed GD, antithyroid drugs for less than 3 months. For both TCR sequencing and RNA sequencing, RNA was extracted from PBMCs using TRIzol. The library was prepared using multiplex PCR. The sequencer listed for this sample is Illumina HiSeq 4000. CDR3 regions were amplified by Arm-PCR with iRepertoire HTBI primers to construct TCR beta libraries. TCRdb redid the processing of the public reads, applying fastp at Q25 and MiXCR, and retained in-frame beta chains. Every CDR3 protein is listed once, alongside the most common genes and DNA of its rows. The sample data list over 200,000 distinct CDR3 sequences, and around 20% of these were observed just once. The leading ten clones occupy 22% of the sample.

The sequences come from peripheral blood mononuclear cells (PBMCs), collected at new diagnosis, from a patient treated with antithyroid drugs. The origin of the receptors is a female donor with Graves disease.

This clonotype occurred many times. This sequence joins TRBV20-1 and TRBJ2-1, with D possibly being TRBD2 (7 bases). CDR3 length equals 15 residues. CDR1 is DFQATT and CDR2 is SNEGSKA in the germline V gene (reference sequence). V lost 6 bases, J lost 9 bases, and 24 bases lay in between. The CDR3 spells CSADLQRGGGGEQFF. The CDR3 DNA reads TGCAGTGCGGACCTCCAAAGGGGAGGGGGGGGTGAGCAGTTCTTC.

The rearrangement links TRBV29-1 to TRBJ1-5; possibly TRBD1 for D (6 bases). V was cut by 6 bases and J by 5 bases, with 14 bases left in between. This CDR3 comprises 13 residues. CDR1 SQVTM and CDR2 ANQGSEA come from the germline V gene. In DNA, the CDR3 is TGCAGCGTGAGCAGGGGAGGGGATCAGCCCCAGCATTTT. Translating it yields CSVSRGGDQPQHF.

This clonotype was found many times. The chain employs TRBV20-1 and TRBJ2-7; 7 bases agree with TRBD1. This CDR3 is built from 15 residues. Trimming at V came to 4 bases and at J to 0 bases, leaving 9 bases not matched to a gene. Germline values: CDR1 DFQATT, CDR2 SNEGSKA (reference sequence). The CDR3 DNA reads TGCAGTGCTACTCTCCGGGACAGAGTCTCCTACGAGCAGTACTTC. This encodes CSATLRDRVSYEQYF.

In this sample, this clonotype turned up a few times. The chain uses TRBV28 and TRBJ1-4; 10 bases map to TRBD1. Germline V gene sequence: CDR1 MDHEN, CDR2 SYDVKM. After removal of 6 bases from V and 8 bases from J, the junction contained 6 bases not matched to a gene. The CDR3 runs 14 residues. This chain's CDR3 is CASSLGQGVEKLFF. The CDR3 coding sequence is TGTGCCAGCAGCCTAGGACAGGGGGTCGAAAAACTGTTTTTT.

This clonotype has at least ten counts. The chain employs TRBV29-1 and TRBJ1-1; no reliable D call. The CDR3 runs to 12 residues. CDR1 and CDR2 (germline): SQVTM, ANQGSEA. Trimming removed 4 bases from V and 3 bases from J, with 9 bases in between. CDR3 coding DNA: TGCAGCGTTGCCCGACCTGACACTGAAGCTTTCTTT. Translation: CSVARPDTEAFF.

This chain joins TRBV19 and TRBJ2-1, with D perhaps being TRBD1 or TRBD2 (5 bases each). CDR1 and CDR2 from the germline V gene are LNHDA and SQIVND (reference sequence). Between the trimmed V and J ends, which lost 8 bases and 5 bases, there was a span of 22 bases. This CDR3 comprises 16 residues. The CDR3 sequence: CASAIWGPFGNNEQFF. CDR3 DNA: TGTGCCAGTGCAATTTGGGGCCCCTTCGGGAACAATGAGCAGTTCTTC.

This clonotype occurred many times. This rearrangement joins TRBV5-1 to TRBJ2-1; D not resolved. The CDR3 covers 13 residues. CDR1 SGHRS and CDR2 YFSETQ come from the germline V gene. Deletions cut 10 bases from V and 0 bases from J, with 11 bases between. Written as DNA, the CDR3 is TGCGCCTCATTTTTAAGCTCCTACAATGAGCAGTTCTTC. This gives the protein CASFLSSYNEQFF.

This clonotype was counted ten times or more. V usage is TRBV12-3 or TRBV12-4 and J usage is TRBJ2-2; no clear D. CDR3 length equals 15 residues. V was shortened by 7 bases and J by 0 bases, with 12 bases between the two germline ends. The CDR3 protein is CASTKGPTNTGELFF. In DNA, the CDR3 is TGTGCCAGCACCAAAGGGCCGACGAACACCGGGGAGCTGTTTTTT.

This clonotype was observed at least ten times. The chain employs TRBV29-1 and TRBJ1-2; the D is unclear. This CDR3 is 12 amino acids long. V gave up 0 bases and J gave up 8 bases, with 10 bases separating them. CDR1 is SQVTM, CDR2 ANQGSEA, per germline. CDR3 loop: CSVEDAGFGYTF. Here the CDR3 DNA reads TGCAGCGTTGAAGATGCTGGGTTCGGCTACACCTTC.

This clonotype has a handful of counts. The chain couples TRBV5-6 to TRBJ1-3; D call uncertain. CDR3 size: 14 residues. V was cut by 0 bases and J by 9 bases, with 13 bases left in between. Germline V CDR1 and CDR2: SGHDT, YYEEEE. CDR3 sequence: CASSLVGLGSTIYF. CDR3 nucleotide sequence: TGTGCCAGCAGCTTGGTGGGCCTTGGGAGCACCATATATTTT.

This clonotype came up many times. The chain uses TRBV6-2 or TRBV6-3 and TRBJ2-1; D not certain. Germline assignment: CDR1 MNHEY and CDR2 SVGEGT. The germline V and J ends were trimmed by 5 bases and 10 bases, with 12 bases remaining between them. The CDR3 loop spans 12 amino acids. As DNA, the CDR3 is TGTGCCAGCAGTGAAGGTCGTAAAGAGCAGTTCTTC. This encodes CASSEGRKEQFF.

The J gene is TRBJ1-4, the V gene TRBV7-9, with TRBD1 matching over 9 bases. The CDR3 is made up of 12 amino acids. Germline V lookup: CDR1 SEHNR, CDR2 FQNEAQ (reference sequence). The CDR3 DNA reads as TGTGCGGTGGACAGGGGAGGAGAAAAACTGTTTTTT. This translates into CAVDRGGEKLFF.

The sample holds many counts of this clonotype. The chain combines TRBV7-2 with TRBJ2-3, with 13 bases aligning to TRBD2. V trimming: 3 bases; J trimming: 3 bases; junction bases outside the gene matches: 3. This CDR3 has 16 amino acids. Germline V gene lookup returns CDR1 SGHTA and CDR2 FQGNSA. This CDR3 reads CASSFWTSGSTDTQYF. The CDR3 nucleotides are TGTGCCAGCAGCTTCTGGACTAGCGGGAGTACAGATACGCAGTATTTT. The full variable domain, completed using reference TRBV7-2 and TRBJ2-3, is GAGVSQSPSNKVTEKGKDVELRCDPISGHTALYWYRQSLGQGLEFLIYFQGNSAPDKSGLPSDRFSAERTGGSVSTLTIQRTQQEDSAVYLCASSFWTSGSTDTQYFGPGTRLTVL.

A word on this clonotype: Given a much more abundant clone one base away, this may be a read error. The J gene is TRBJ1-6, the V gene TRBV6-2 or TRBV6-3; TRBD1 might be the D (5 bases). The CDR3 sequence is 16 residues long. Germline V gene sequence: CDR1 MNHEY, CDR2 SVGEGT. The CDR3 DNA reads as TGTGCCAGCAGTGGGGGAGGGGATCGATTGAGTTTACCCCCCCACTTT. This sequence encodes CASSGGGDRLSLPPHF.

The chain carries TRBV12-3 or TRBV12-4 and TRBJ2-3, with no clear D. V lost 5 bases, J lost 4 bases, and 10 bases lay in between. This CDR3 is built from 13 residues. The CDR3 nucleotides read TGTGCCAGCAGTCTTAGGGCGTCAGATACGCAGTATTTT. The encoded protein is CASSLRASDTQYF.

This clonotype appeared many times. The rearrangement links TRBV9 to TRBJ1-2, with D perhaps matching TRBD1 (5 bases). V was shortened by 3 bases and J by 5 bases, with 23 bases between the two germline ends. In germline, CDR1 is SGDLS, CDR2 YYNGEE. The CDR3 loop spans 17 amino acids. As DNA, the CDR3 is TGTGCCAGCAGCGGATCACCCAGGGCCGAAGACTTATATGGCTACACCTTC. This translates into CASSGSPRAEDLYGYTF.

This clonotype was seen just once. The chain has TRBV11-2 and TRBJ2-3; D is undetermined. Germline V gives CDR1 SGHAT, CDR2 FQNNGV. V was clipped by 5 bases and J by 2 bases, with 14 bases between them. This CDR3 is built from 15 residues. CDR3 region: CASSPELLATDTQYF. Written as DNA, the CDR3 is TGTGCCAGCAGCCCAGAACTTCTTGCCACAGATACGCAGTATTTT.

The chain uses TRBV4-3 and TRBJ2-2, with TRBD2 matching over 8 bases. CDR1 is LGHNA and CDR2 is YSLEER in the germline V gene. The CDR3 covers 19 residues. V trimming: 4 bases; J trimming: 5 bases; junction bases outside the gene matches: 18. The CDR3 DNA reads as TGCGCCAGCAGCCCAGCCAAGATTTACAGCGGGAGCGGGACCGGGGAGCTGTTTTTT. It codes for CASSPAKIYSGSGTGELFF.

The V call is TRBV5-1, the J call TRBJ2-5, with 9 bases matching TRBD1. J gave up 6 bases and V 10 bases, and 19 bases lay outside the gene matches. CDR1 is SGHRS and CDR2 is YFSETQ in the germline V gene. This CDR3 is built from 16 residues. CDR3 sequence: CAGTPGPQGAAKTQYF. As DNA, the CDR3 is TGCGCCGGGACCCCTGGTCCACAGGGGGCCGCGAAGACCCAGTACTTC.

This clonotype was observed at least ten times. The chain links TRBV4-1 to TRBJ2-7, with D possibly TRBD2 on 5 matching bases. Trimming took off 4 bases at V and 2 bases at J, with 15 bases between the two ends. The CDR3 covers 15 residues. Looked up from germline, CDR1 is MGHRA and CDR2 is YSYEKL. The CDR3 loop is CASSLARTSAYEQYF. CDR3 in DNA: TGCGCCAGCAGCCTGGCCCGGACTTCCGCCTACGAGCAGTACTTC.

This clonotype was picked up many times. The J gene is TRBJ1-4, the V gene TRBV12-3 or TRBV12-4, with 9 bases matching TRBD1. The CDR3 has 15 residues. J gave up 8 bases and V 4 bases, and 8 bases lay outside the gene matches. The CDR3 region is CASSSQGAQGEKLFF. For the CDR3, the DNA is TGTGCCAGCAGTTCACAGGGGGCGCAAGGAGAAAAACTGTTTTTT.

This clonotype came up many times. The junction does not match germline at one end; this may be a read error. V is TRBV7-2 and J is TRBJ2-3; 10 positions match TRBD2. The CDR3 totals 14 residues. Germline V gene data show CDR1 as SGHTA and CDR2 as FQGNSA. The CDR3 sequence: CASSSLSGRAHRDF. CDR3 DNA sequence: TGTGCCAGCAGCTCCCTCAGCGGGAGGGCCCACCGGGATTTT.

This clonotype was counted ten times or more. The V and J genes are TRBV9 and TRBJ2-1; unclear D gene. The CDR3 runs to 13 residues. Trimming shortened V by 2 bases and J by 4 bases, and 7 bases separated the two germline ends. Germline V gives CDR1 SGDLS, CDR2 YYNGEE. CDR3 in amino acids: CASSVDGYNEQFF. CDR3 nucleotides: TGTGCCAGCAGCGTGGACGGTTACAATGAGCAGTTCTTC.

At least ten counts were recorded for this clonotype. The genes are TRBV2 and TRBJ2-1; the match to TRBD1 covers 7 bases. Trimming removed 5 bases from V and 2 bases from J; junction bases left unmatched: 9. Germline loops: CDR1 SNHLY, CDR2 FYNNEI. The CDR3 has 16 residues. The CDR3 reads CASSIKQGTAYNEQFF. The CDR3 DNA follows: TGTGCCAGCAGTATCAAACAGGGGACGGCCTACAATGAGCAGTTCTTC.

CDR3 in amino acids: CASSPAWESRARETQYF. The CDR3 DNA reads TGTGCCAGCAGCCCGGCGTGGGAGTCTCGAGCTAGGGAGACCCAGTACTTC. The V and J genes are TRBV11-2 and TRBJ2-3; possibly TRBD2 for D (5 bases). The DNA end lines up better with TRBJ2-5; the J call may be wrong. This CDR3 has 17 amino acids. Germline CDR1 reads SGHAT; CDR2 reads FQNNGV.

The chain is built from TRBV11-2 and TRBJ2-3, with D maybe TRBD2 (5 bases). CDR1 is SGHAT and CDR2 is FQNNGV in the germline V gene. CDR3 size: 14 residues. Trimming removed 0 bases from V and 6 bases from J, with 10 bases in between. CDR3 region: CASSLEGDGDTQYF. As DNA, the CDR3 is TGTGCCAGCAGCTTAGAGGGAGACGGGGATACGCAGTATTTT.

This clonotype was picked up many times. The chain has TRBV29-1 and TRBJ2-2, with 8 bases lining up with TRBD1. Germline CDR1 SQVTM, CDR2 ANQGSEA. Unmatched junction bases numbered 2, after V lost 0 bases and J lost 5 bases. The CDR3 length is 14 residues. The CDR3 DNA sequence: TGCAGCGTTGAAGATTGGGACAGGACCGGGGAGCTGTTTTTT. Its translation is CSVEDWDRTGELFF.

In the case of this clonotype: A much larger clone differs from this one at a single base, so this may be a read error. CDR3 amino acids: CASSQLGRVYGYTF. The CDR3, as DNA: TGTGCCAGCAGCCAATTAGGCAGGGTCTATGGCTACACCTTC. The chain has TRBV3-1 and TRBJ1-2; D possibly corresponds to TRBD1 (5 bases). The CDR3 spans 14 residues. Trimming cost V 2 bases and J 4 bases, with 11 bases left between them. Germline assignment: CDR1 LGHDT and CDR2 YNNKEL (reference sequence).